This entry describes one T cell receptor beta chain. Its specificity is unknown. A sort by CD45RO/CCR7/CD25/CD127/CD95/CD27 yielded CD4+ naive, central memory, regulatory and stem cell-like memory cells. All sorted populations exceeded 95% purity. This sample is drawn from a study of beta chain features in type 1 diabetes. Study outcomes and limitations: TCRB rearrangement may or may not be influenced by HLA type; here this remained unresolved. Shorter TCRB CDR3s, moderately but significantly so, were found in Type 1 diabetes patients in all four CD4+ subsets.

The V gene's germline CDR1 is LGHNA and CDR2 YNFKEQ. This CDR3 region has 19 residues. V lost 0 bases, J lost 5 bases, and 11 bases stayed unmatched. The study reverse transcribed the entire isolated RNA, so it sequenced expressed TCRB transcripts. Deep immunoSEQ sequencing covered naive, central memory and regulatory T cell samples. Only in-frame clones appear in the TCRdb table, and some are missing; sequencing was by immunoSEQ multiplex PCR. The profile shows some 290,000 clones, 14% of them singletons. V is TRBV4-2 and J is TRBJ2-1; TRBD2 aligns across 12 bases. Sequenced: naive CD4+ T cells from blood. The TCR was taken from a man between 25 and 39 years old with type 1 diabetes. CDR3 residues: CASSQDILAGGHGDNEQFF. DNA for the CDR3: TGTGCCAGCAGCCAAGATATCCTAGCGGGAGGGCATGGGGACAATGAGCAGTTCTTC.